This TCR beta chain was obtained from a study of blood T cells in healthy people across ages. Study information: Every two T cells gave about one barcoded beta molecule via template switching.

Then a second PCR, running roughly 7 to 11 cycles, was carried out with a sample-barcoded 5' primer and a J-beta primer mix. TCRdb used MiXCR to reprocess the 5' RACE reads, holding one entry per CDR3 protein. The profile shows 1.5 million or so distinct CDR3 sequences, roughly 43% of them singletons. Trimming pared 6 bases from V and 1 base from J, leaving 7 bases between. The germline CDR1 and CDR2 sequences are SGHAT and FQNNGV. This CDR3 contains 12 residues. The V gene is TRBV11-2, the J gene TRBJ2-7; D gene uncertain. The receptor comes from a woman younger than 30 in good health. The sequenced sample was blood. CDR3 in DNA: TGTGCCAGCAGGTCTCTGTCCTACGAGCAGTACTTC. Its translation: CASRSLSYEQYF.